The 29 T cell receptor beta chains listed next were all sequenced from one sample in a study of vaccination effects on CD4 cells after COVID-19. Sequencing was preceded by expansion of antigen-specific CD4+ T cells with viral peptide pools in the ViraFEST assay. CD4+ T cells were isolated after about eleven days of culture. Absence of prior SARS-CoV-2 infection characterized the vaccine recipients, who showed negative nucleocapsid antibodies. These receptors' antigens are unknown. Profiled with immunoSEQ multiplex PCR; TCRdb holds only in-frame clones, not every one. The data show tens of thousands of clones, with roughly 72% seen just once and about 4% held by the top ten. Sample: CD4+ T cells from PBMCs cultured with HCoV-OC43 spike peptides, taken before COVID-19 vaccination. The subset was: HCoV-OC43 spike overlapping peptide pool stimulation. The receptors come from a human donor who received a COVID-19 vaccine.

This clone appeared a few times. V and J are TRBV5-1 and TRBJ1-6, with TRBD1 matching 8 bases. Germline assignment: CDR1 SGHRS and CDR2 YFSETQ. The CDR3 has 15 residues. V dropped 0 bases and J dropped 8; count of bases not matched to a gene: 4. For the CDR3, the DNA is TGCGCCAGCAGCTTGGAGGCAGGGGGCTATTCACCCCTCCACTTT. Its protein is CASSLEAGGYSPLHF.

The chain has TRBV28 and TRBJ1-6; a possible D gene is TRBD1 (6 bases). Germline V gives CDR1 MDHEN, CDR2 SYDVKM. CDR3 size: 15 residues. V was cut by 3 bases and J by 8 bases, with 14 bases left in between. This CDR3 is CASSLFRGSDSPLHF. Here the CDR3 DNA reads TGTGCCAGCAGTTTGTTCAGGGGTTCGGATTCACCCCTCCACTTT.

This chain connects TRBV24-1 to TRBJ2-5, with TRBD1 as a possible D gene (6 bases). The length of the CDR3 is 14 residues. The germline V gene encodes CDR1 KGHDR and CDR2 SFDVKD. The V and J ends lost 6 bases and 5 bases respectively, with 15 bases between them. CDR3 in DNA: TGTGCCACCAGTTATCCGGGACATGAGGAGACCCAGTACTTC. Amino acids: CATSYPGHEETQYF.

This sequence joins TRBV7-3 and TRBJ2-1; tentative D call: TRBD2 (6 bases). In germline, CDR1 is SGHTA, CDR2 FQGTGA. This CDR3 is built from 14 residues. V gave up 2 bases and J gave up 6 bases, with 11 bases separating them. CDR3 nucleotide sequence: TGTGCCAGCAGCTTATTACTAGCCACCAATGAGCAGTTCTTC. Protein product: CASSLLLATNEQFF.

J is TRBJ2-3 and V is TRBV3-1 (or the pseudogene TRBV3-2), with a tentative D call TRBD2 (5 bases). Trimming cost V 4 bases and J 3 bases, with 17 bases left between them. The CDR3 runs to 16 residues. CDR1 and CDR2 (germline): LGHDT, YNNKEL (reference sequence). CDR3 sequence (DNA): TGTGCCAGCAGCCTAAAAGCCGGGATCAGGACAGATACGCAGTATTTT. Translated, it gives CASSLKAGIRTDTQYF.

The rearrangement joins TRBV5-4 to TRBJ1-1; 7 positions match TRBD1. The CDR3 is 16 residues long. The germline CDR1 and CDR2 sequences are SGHNT and YYREEE (reference sequence). The V and J ends lost 4 bases and 4 bases, in that order; junction bases with no gene match: 13. Here the CDR3 reads CASSPAGQRRATEAFF. Written as DNA, the CDR3 is TGTGCCAGCAGCCCAGCGGGACAGCGACGCGCCACTGAAGCTTTCTTT.

The chain joins TRBV3-1 (or the pseudogene TRBV3-2) to TRBJ2-2; 7 positions match TRBD2. V was pared by 1 base and J by 2 bases, with 4 bases of the junction left unmatched. This CDR3 has 16 residues. The germline CDR1 and CDR2 sequences are LGHDT and YNNKEL (reference sequence). For the CDR3, the DNA is TGTGCCAGCAGCCAAGTTAGCGGGTCCAACACCGGGGAGCTGTTTTTT. Its translation: CASSQVSGSNTGELFF.

The V gene is TRBV18, the J gene TRBJ2-5; 8 bases fit TRBD2. Germline V gene data show CDR1 as KGHSH and CDR2 as LQKENI. The CDR3 spans 15 residues. The ends lost 4 bases at V and 5 bases at J; junction bases unmatched: 9. CDR3 nucleotides: TGTGCCAGCTCACTATCCGGGACTAGTTTGGAGACCCAGTACTTC. Its translation: CASSLSGTSLETQYF.

This chain joins TRBV4-1 and TRBJ2-3; weak D call: TRBD2 (6 bases). CDR3 size: 18 residues. V shed 4 bases and J shed 2 bases, with 22 bases lying between them. Germline CDR1 and CDR2: MGHRA and YSYEKL. CDR3 DNA: TGCGCCAGCAGCCCCGGGAGTCCGGGACGCTTAAACACAGATACGCAGTATTTT. Its protein product is CASSPGSPGRLNTDTQYF.

This clone has a handful of counts. The rearrangement joins TRBV29-1 to TRBJ1-6; no reliable D call. Germline CDR1 SQVTM, CDR2 ANQGSEA. The V gene lost 6 bases and the J gene lost 0 bases, with 6 bases spanning the gap. This CDR3 region has 13 residues. The CDR3 DNA is TGCAGCGTCAGAGACTCCTATAATTCACCCCTCCACTTT. It is translated as CSVRDSYNSPLHF.

The chain joins TRBV2 to TRBJ1-3; unclear D gene. In germline, CDR1 is SNHLY, CDR2 FYNNEI. There are 15 residues in the CDR3. The V and J ends lost 9 bases and 0 bases respectively, with 15 bases between them. In nucleotides, the CDR3 is TGTGCCAGTGCCCCTAGCACCATCTCTGGAAACACCATATATTTT. Encoded protein: CASAPSTISGNTIYF.

V gene TRBV15 combines with J gene TRBJ2-7; TRBD1 matches 8 bases. V lost 0 bases, J lost 2 bases, and 3 bases stayed unmatched. The CDR3 extends over 15 amino acids. Germline V lookup: CDR1 LNHNV, CDR2 YYDKDF (reference sequence). DNA for the CDR3: TGTGCCACCAGCAGAGACAGGACAGGGCCCTACGAGCAGTACGTC. It translates to CATSRDRTGPYEQYV.

The V gene is TRBV7-3, the J gene TRBJ1-5; 8 nucleotides agree with TRBD1. The CDR3 totals 13 residues. Trimming at V came to 4 bases and at J to 11 bases, leaving 7 bases not matched to a gene. CDR1 and CDR2 (germline): SGHTA, FQGTGA. CDR3: CASSSTGGSAQHF. For the CDR3, the DNA is TGTGCCAGCAGCTCCACAGGGGGATCAGCCCAGCATTTT.

J is TRBJ2-7 and V is TRBV19; TRBD1 matches at 7 bases. V lost 3 bases to trimming and J lost 0 bases; unmatched junction nucleotides: 2. Germline CDR1 reads LNHDA; CDR2 reads SQIVND (reference sequence). CDR3 length equals 14 residues. CDR3 sequence: CASSMSGGSYEQYV. CDR3 sequence (DNA): TGTGCCAGTAGTATGTCAGGGGGCTCCTACGAGCAGTACGTC.

As regards this clone: It is unclear where the CDR3 begins or ends on the DNA, so no DNA is shown, and the CDR3 is as TCRdb lists it. The chain links TRBV12-1 to TRBJ2-7. TRBV12-1 constitutes a pseudogene. Including both end residues, the CDR3 is 16 amino acids long. The CDR3 is CASSFGLGNLWYEQYV.

The chain has TRBV18 and TRBJ2-5, with D maybe TRBD2 (6 bases). V was pared by 2 bases and J by 0 bases, with 13 bases between. The CDR3 extends over 16 amino acids. Germline lookup yields CDR1 KGHSH and CDR2 LQKENI. The CDR3 spells CASSPISGPYQETQYF. CDR3 nucleotides: TGTGCCAGCTCACCAATTAGCGGACCGTACCAAGAGACCCAGTACTTC.

This chain connects TRBV4-1 to TRBJ1-5; D unclear. Germline CDR1 is MGHRA and CDR2 is YSYEKL. The V end lost 2 bases, the J end lost 3 bases, and 8 bases lay between the germline ends. The CDR3 has 14 amino acids. This CDR3 reads CASSQFSANQPQHF. The CDR3 DNA is TGCGCCAGCAGCCAATTTAGTGCCAATCAGCCCCAGCATTTT.

This clone came up a few times. The chain employs TRBV6-2 or TRBV6-3 and TRBJ2-5; no clear D gene. The CDR3 contains 14 residues. V gave up 5 bases and J gave up 5 bases, with 15 bases separating them. Germline assignment: CDR1 MNHEY and CDR2 SVGEGT. The CDR3: CASSPPTLGETQYF. In nucleotides, the CDR3 is TGTGCCAGCAGTCCACCTACCTTGGGGGAGACCCAGTACTTC.

This clone was observed a single time. J is TRBJ2-2 and V is TRBV18; 7 bases line up with TRBD2. The germline V gene encodes CDR1 KGHSH and CDR2 LQKENI. CDR3 length: 16 residues. The V and J ends lost 5 bases and 0 bases, in that order; junction bases with no gene match: 6. Here the CDR3 DNA reads TGTGCCAGCTCATTCCTGACTAGCACGAACACCGGGGAGCTGTTTTTT. It encodes CASSFLTSTNTGELFF.

The V and J genes are TRBV5-4 and TRBJ2-2; 9 nucleotides align to TRBD2. This CDR3 region has 16 residues. CDR1 and CDR2 from the germline V gene are SGHNT and YYREEE (reference sequence). Trimming took 4 bases from V and 5 from J; bases not matched to a gene: 9. CDR3 sequence reads: CASSRGGAKWTGELFF. DNA of the CDR3: TGTGCCAGCAGCCGCGGGGGGGCCAAGTGGACCGGGGAGCTGTTTTTT. The entire variable domain, with the rest obtained from reference TRBV5-4 and TRBJ2-2, is as follows: ETGVTQSPTHLIKTRGQQVTLRCSSQSGHNTVSWYQQALGQGPQFIFQYYREEENGRGNFPPRFSGLQFPNYSSELNVNALELDDSALYLCASSRGGAKWTGELFFGEGSRLTVL.

The CDR3 is CASSQQGYGYTF. CDR3 nucleotide sequence: TGTGCCAGCAGTCAACAGGGTTATGGCTACACCTTC. This chain connects TRBV2 to TRBJ1-2, with D possibly matching TRBD1 (6 bases). Trimming left V 5 bases short and J 5 bases short, with 9 bases between. Looked up from germline, CDR1 is SNHLY and CDR2 is FYNNEI. This CDR3 has 12 amino acids. Based on the CDR3 plus reference TRBV2 and TRBJ1-2, the full variable domain is EPEVTQTPSHQVTQMGQEVILRCVPISNHLYFYWYRQILGQKVEFLVSFYNNEISEKSEIFDDQFSVERPDGSNFTLKIRSTKLEDSAMYFCASSQQGYGYTFGSGTRLTVV.

The J gene is TRBJ1-5, the V gene TRBV6-6; D may be TRBD1 (6 bases). The CDR3 spans 16 residues. Trimming pared 0 bases from V and 4 bases from J, leaving 13 bases between. The germline V gene encodes CDR1 MNHNY and CDR2 SVGAGI (reference sequence). CDR3 coding DNA: TGTGCCAGCAGTTACTCGGGGGGGGCGGGGAATCAGCCCCAGCATTTT. It translates to CASSYSGGAGNQPQHF.

This chain joins TRBV5-6 and TRBJ2-7; 9 positions match TRBD1. V trimming: 4 bases; J trimming: 4 bases; junction bases outside the gene matches: 6. CDR1 SGHDT and CDR2 YYEEEE come from the germline V gene. The CDR3 loop spans 14 amino acids. The CDR3 here is CASSARDREYEQYV. The CDR3 DNA follows: TGTGCCAGCAGCGCCCGGGACAGGGAATACGAGCAGTACGTC.

The rearrangement uses TRBV24-1 and TRBJ1-1; D gene ambiguous. The germline V gene has CDR1 KGHDR and CDR2 SFDVKD. This CDR3 has 14 amino acids. V gave up 2 bases and J gave up 1 base, with 7 bases separating them. CDR3 protein: CATSDSVSNTEAFF. CDR3 DNA sequence: TGTGCCACCAGTGATTCGGTCTCGAACACTGAAGCTTTCTTT.

The rearrangement joins TRBV12-3 or TRBV12-4 to TRBJ1-2; D is possibly TRBD1 (5 bases). V was trimmed by 6 bases and J by 6 bases, leaving 14 bases between them. The CDR3 loop spans 13 amino acids. CDR3 DNA sequence: TGTGCCAGCAGCCGGGCCTTGGGGGATGGCTACACCTTC. Translated, it gives CASSRALGDGYTF.

CDR3 nucleotide sequence: TGTGCTAGTGGCTTTAATAAGGACGGGACTCCTAGCACAGATACGCAGTATTTT. The encoded protein is CASGFNKDGTPSTDTQYF. The chain uses TRBV12-5 and TRBJ2-3; D might be TRBD2 (6 bases). The germline gives CDR1 LGHNT, CDR2 FRNRAP. Between the trimmed V and J ends, which lost 6 bases and 0 bases, there was a span of 22 bases. The CDR3 contains 18 residues. Full variable domain (remainder filled in from reference TRBV12-5 and TRBJ2-3): DARVTQTPRHKVTEMGQEVTMRCQPILGHNTVFWYRQTMMQGLELLAYFRNRAPLDDSGMPKDRFSAEMPDATLATLKIQPSEPRDSAVYFCASGFNKDGTPSTDTQYFGPGTRLTVL.

J is TRBJ2-1 and V is TRBV7-2; 11 positions agree with TRBD2. The CDR3 spans 17 residues. V shed 1 base, J shed 9 bases, and the junction held 11 bases outside the gene matches. CDR1 and CDR2 (germline): SGHTA, FQGNSA. CDR3 DNA: TGTGCCAGCAGCTTAGTAGGTAGCGGGGGGGCCATCGGTGAGCAGTTCTTC. Translated: CASSLVGSGGAIGEQFF.

This clone has a handful of counts. The chain employs TRBV5-1 and TRBJ1-5; maybe TRBD1 (5 bases). This CDR3 contains 15 residues. Germline V CDR1 and CDR2: SGHRS, YFSETQ. Between the trimmed V and J ends, which lost 0 bases and 7 bases, there was a span of 14 bases. CDR3 in DNA: TGCGCCAGCAGCTTGGACGGAGGGTCAGGGCAGCCCCAGCATTTT. Translation gives CASSLDGGSGQPQHF.

This chain joins TRBV5-4 and TRBJ2-7; 8 bases are shared with TRBD1. The ends lost 1 base at V and 7 bases at J; junction bases unmatched: 10. CDR3 length equals 15 residues. The germline CDR1 and CDR2 sequences are SGHNT and YYREEE (reference sequence). Written as DNA, the CDR3 is TGTGCCAGCAGCTTGAGCGGGCAGGGGGCCGAAGAGCAGTACGTC. This sequence encodes CASSLSGQGAEEQYV.